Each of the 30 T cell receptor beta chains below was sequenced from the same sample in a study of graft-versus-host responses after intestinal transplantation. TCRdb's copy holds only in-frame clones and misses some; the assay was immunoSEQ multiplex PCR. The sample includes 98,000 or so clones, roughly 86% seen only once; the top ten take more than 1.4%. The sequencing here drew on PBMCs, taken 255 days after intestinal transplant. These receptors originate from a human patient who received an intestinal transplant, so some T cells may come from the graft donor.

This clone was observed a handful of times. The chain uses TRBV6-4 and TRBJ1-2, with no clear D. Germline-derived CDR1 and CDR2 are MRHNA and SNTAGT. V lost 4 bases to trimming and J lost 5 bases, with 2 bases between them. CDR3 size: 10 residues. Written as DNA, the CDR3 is TGTGCCAGCAGTGTTTATGGCTACACCTTC. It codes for CASSVYGYTF.

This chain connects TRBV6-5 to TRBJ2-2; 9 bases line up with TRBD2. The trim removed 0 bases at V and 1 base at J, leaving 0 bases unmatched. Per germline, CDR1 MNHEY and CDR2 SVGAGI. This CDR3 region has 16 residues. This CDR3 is CASSYSTSGNTGELFF. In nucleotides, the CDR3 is TGTGCCAGCAGTTACTCGACTAGCGGGAACACCGGGGAGCTGTTTTTT.

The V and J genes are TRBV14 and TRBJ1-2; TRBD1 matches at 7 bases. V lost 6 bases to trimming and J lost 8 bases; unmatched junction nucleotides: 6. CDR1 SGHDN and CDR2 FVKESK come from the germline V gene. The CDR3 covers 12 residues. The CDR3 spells CASRTGLGGYTF. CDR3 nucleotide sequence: TGTGCCAGCAGGACAGGGTTGGGCGGCTACACCTTC.

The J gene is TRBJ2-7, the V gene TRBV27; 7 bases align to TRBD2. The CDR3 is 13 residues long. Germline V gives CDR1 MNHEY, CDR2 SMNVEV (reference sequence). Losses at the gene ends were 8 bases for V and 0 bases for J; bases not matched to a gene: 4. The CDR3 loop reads CASWGGSSYEQYF. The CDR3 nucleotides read TGTGCCAGCTGGGGGGGAAGCTCCTACGAGCAGTACTTC.

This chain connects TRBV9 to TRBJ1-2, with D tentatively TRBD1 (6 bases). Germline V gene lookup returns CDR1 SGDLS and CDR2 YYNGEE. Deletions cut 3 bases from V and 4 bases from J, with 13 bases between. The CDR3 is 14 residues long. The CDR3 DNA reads TGTGCCAGCAGCGATCAGGGGCGGGGCTATGGCTACACCTTC. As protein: CASSDQGRGYGYTF.

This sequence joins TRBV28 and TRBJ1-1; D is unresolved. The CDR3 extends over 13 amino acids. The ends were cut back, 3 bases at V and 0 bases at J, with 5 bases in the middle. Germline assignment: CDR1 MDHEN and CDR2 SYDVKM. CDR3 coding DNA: TGTGCCAGCAGTTTTAGGCTGAACACTGAAGCTTTCTTT. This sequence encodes CASSFRLNTEAFF. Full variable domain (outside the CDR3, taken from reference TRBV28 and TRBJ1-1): DVKVTQSSRYLVKRTGEKVFLECVQDMDHENMFWYRQDPGLGLRLIYFSYDVKMKEKGDIPEGYSVSREKKERFSLILESASTNQTSMYLCASSFRLNTEAFFGQGTRLTVV.

The CDR3 nucleotides read TGTGCCAGTAGTATAGTACAGGGGATCGGGGAGCTGTTTTTT. Its protein product is CASSIVQGIGELFF. J is TRBJ2-2 and V is TRBV19, with 7 bases fitting TRBD1. Germline V gene lookup returns CDR1 LNHDA and CDR2 SQIVND (reference sequence). The length of the CDR3 is 14 residues. V gave up 1 base and J gave up 7 bases; unmatched junction bases: 3.

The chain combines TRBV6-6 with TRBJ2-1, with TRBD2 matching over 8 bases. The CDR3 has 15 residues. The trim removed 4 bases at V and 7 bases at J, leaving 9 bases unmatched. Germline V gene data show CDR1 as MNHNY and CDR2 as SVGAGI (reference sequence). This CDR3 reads CASSLPGTRLNEQFF. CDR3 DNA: TGTGCCAGCAGTTTACCCGGGACTAGGTTGAATGAGCAGTTCTTC.

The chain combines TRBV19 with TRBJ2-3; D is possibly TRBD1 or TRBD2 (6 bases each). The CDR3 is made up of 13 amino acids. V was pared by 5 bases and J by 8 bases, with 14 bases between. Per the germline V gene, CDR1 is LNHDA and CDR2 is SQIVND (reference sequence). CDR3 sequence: CASSSGSRGTQYF. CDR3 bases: TGTGCCAGTAGTTCCGGGAGCAGGGGTACGCAGTATTTT.

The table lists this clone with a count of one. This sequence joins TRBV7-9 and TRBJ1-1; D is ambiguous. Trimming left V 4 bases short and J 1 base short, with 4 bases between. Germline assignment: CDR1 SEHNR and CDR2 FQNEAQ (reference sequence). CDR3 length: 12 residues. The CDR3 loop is CASSYGNTEAFF. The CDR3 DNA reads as TGTGCCAGCAGCTACGGGAACACTGAAGCTTTCTTT.

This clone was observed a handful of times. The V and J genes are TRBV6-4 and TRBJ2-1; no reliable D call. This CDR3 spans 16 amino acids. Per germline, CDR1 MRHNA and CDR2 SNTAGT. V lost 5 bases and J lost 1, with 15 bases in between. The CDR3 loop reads CASSPHLRVSYNEQFF. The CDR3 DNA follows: TGTGCCAGCAGTCCCCACCTACGCGTTTCCTACAATGAGCAGTTCTTC.

The CDR3 DNA reads as TGTGCCAGCAGCTTGGAGGCGGGCCTTAGCGGAGTCGATGAGCAGTTCTTC. It is translated as CASSLEAGLSGVDEQFF. This chain connects TRBV5-4 to TRBJ2-1; D might be TRBD2 (6 bases). Per germline, CDR1 SGHNT and CDR2 YYREEE (reference sequence). Trimming left V 0 bases short and J 8 bases short, with 21 bases between. The CDR3 covers 17 residues.

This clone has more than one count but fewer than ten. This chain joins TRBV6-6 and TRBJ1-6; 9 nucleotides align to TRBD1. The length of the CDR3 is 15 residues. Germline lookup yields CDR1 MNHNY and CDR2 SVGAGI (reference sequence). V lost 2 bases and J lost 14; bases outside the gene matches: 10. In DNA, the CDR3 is TGTGCCAGCAGTTACGACAGGGGGTATAAGGCGGCCCTCCACTTT. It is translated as CASSYDRGYKAALHF.

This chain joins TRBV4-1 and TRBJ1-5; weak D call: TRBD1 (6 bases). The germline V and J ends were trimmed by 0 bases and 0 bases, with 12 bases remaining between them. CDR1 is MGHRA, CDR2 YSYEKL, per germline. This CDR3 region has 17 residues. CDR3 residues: CASSQESTRGSNQPQHF. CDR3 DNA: TGCGCCAGCAGCCAAGAGAGTACCAGGGGTAGCAATCAGCCCCAGCATTTT.

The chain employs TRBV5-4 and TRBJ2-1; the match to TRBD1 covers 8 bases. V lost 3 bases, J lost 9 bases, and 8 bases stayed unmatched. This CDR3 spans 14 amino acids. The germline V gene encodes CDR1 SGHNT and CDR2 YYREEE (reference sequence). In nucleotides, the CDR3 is TGTGCCAGCAGCTACTATACAGGGGGAATTGAGCAGTTCTTC. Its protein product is CASSYYTGGIEQFF.

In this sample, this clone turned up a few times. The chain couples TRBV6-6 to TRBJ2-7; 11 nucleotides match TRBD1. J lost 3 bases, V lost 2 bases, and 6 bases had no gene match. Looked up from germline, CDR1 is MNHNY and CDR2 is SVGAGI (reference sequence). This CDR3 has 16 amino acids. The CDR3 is CASSYAGQGGFYEQYF. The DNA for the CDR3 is TGTGCCAGCAGTTACGCGGGACAGGGGGGTTTCTACGAGCAGTACTTC.

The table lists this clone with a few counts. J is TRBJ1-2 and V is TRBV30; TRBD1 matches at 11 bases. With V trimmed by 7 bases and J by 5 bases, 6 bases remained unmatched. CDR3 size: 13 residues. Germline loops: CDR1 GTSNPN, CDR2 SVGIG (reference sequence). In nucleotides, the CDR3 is TGTGCCTCACCCGGGACAGGGGGATATGGCTACACCTTC. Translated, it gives CASPGTGGYGYTF.

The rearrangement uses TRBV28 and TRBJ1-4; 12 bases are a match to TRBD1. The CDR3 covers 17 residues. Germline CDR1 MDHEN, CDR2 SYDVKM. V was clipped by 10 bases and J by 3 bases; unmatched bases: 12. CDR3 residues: CATHRPGQGAANEKLFF. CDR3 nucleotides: TGTGCCACCCACCGGCCGGGACAGGGGGCGGCTAATGAAAAACTGTTTTTT.

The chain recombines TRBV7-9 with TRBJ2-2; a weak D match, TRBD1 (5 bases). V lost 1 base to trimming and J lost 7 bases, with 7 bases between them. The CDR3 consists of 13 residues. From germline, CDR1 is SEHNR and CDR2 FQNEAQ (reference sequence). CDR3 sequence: CASSLEGVGELFF. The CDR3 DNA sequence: TGTGCCAGCAGCTTAGAAGGGGTCGGGGAGCTGTTTTTT.

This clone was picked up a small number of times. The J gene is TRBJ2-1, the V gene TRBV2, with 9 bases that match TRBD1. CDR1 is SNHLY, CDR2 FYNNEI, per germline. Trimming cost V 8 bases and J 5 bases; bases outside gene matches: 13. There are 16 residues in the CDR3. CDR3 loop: CASLARGQGFHNEQFF. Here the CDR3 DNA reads TGTGCCAGCTTAGCGAGGGGACAGGGTTTCCACAATGAGCAGTTCTTC.

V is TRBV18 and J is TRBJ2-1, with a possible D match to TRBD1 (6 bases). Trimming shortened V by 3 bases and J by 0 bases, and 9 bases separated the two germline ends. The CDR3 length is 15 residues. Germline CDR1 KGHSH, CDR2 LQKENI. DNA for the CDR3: TGTGCCAGCTCACCTCGACAGGACTCCTACAATGAGCAGTTCTTC. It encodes CASSPRQDSYNEQFF.

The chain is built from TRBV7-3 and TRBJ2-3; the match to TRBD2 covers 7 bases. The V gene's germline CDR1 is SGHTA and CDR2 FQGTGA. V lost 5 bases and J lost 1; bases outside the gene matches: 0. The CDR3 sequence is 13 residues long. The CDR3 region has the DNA TGTGCCAGCAGCGGGGGGGGCACAGATACGCAGTATTTT. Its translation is CASSGGGTDTQYF.

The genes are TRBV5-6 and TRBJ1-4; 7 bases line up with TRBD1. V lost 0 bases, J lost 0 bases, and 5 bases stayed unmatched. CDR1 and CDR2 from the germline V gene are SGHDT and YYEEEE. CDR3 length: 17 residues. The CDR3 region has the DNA TGTGCCAGCAGCTTGGCCGATACAGGGGCAACTAATGAAAAACTGTTTTTT. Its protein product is CASSLADTGATNEKLFF.

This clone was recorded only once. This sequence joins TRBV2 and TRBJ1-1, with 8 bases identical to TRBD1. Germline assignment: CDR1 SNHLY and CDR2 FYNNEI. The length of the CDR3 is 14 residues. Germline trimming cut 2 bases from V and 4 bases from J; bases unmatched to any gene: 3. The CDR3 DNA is TGTGCCAGCAGTGAACAGGGGGCGGGCACTGAAGCTTTCTTT. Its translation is CASSEQGAGTEAFF. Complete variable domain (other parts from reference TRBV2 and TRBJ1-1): EPEVTQTPSHQVTQMGQEVILRCVPISNHLYFYWYRQILGQKVEFLVSFYNNEISEKSEIFDDQFSVERPDGSNFTLKIRSTKLEDSAMYFCASSEQGAGTEAFFGQGTRLTVV.

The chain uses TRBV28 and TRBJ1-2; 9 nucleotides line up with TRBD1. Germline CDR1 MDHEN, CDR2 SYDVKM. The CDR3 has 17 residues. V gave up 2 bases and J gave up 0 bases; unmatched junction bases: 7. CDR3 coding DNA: TGTGCCAGCAGTTTAGGGACAGGGTTAATCACTAACTATGGCTACACCTTC. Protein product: CASSLGTGLITNYGYTF.

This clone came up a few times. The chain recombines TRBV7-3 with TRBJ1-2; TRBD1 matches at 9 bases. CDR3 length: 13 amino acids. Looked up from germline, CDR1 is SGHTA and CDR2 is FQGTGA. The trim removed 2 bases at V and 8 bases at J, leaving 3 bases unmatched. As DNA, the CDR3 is TGTGCCAGCAGCTTAGGGACAGGGCAGGGCTACACCTTC. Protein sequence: CASSLGTGQGYTF.

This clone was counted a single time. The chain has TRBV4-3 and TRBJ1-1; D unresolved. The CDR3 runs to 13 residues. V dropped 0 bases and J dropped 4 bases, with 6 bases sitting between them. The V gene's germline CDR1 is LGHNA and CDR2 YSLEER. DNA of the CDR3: TGCGCCAGCAGCCAAGACTCCCTCACTGAAGCTTTCTTT. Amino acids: CASSQDSLTEAFF.

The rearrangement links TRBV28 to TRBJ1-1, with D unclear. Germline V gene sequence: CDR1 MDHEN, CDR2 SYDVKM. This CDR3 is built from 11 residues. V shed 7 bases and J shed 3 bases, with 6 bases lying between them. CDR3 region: CASTGYTEAFF. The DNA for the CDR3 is TGTGCCAGCACAGGATACACTGAAGCTTTCTTT.

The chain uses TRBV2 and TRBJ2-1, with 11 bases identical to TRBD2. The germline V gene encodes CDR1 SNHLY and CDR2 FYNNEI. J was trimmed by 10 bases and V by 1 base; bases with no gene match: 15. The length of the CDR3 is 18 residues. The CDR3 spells CASSEDPPILAGGREQFF. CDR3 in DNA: TGTGCCAGCAGTGAAGACCCCCCCATCCTAGCGGGGGGTAGGGAGCAGTTCTTC.

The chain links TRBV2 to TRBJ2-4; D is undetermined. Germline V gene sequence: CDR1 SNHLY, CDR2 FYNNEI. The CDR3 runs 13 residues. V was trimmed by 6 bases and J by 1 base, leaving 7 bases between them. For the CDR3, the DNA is TGTGCCAGCAGAAAAGGGGCCAAAAACATTCAGTACTTC. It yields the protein CASRKGAKNIQYF.